Each of the 15 T cell receptor beta chains below was sequenced from the same sample in a study of CD8 T cells in ankylosing spondylitis. These TCRs are of unknown antigen specificity. One entry per CDR3 protein, called by TCRdb with MiXCR from the 5' RACE reads. The top ten hold around 6.8% of the sample, which has hundreds of thousands of distinct CDR3 sequences, roughly 13% seen once. Study results and caveats: About eight highly homologous variants made up a TCR beta motif that seemed to typify ankylosing spondylitis blood.

Sequencing used blood, either unsorted or a sorted T cell fraction (not recorded which). The receptors come from a male donor with ankylosing spondylitis.

This clonotype was seen repeatedly, ten times or more. Relative to the germline gene, one junction end is altered; a read error may explain this. CDR3 in DNA: TGCGCCAGCAGCCCCACAGCGAACACTGAAGCTTTCTTT. Protein sequence: CASSPTANTEAFF. The chain carries TRBV18 and TRBJ1-1; D ambiguous. Germline V lookup: CDR1 KGHSH, CDR2 LQKENI. The CDR3 loop spans 13 amino acids.

The rearrangement joins TRBV5-1 to TRBJ2-2; D might be TRBD1 (6 bases). This CDR3 is 16 amino acids long. The germline V gene encodes CDR1 SGHRS and CDR2 YFSETQ. Trimming stripped 0 bases from V and 0 bases from J, with 9 bases between. The CDR3: CASSLAGHANTGELFF. In nucleotides, the CDR3 is TGCGCCAGCAGCTTGGCGGGACACGCGAACACCGGGGAGCTGTTTTTT.

The V and J genes are TRBV6-1 and TRBJ2-1, with no clear D. The CDR3 loop spans 13 amino acids. The germline V gene has CDR1 MNHNS and CDR2 SASEGT. With 7 bases removed from V and 5 bases from J, the gap between germline ends came to 12 bases. The CDR3 protein is CASTDGLNNEQFF. The DNA for the CDR3 is TGTGCCAGCACGGACGGCCTTAACAATGAGCAGTTCTTC.

This clonotype appeared a few times. The genes are TRBV27 and TRBJ2-1; 7 bases agree with TRBD1. In germline, CDR1 is MNHEY, CDR2 SMNVEV (reference sequence). The CDR3 covers 16 residues. V trimming: 2 bases; J trimming: 0 bases; junction bases outside the gene matches: 4. The CDR3 DNA reads TGTGCCAGCAGTTTAGGGACAGATAGCTCCTACAATGAGCAGTTCTTC. Translated, it gives CASSLGTDSSYNEQFF.

This clonotype was counted once. The chain joins TRBV30 to TRBJ2-7; TRBD1 matches 7 bases. Germline V CDR1 and CDR2: GTSNPN, SVGIG (reference sequence). CDR3 size: 13 residues. Trimming at V came to 3 bases and at J to 7 bases, leaving 9 bases not matched to a gene. The CDR3: CAWSPEGAREQYF. In nucleotides, the CDR3 is TGTGCCTGGAGCCCCGAGGGGGCGCGGGAGCAGTACTTC.

The J gene is TRBJ1-4, the V gene TRBV11-2; 7 bases are a match to TRBD1. Trimming cost V 5 bases and J 4 bases; bases outside gene matches: 4. The length of the CDR3 is 14 residues. The V gene's germline CDR1 is SGHAT and CDR2 FQNNGV. The CDR3 bases are TGTGCCAGCAGCCTCCGACAGGGTAATGAAAAACTGTTTTTT. Protein sequence: CASSLRQGNEKLFF.

In this sample, this clonotype turned up a few times. The chain joins TRBV9 to TRBJ1-1, with D uncertain. Germline assignment: CDR1 SGDLS and CDR2 YYNGEE. V was cut by 2 bases and J by 3 bases, with 8 bases left in between. The CDR3 spans 13 residues. The CDR3, as DNA: TGTGCCAGCAGCGTTAATTTGGACACTGAAGCTTTCTTT. Its protein product is CASSVNLDTEAFF.

This clonotype was observed at least ten times. The gene calls are TRBV7-2 and TRBJ2-2; D gene uncertain. The V and J ends lost 8 bases and 1 base respectively, with 8 bases between them. There are 13 residues in the CDR3. The germline V gene encodes CDR1 SGHTA and CDR2 FQGNSA. The CDR3 DNA follows: TGTGCCAGCTCCGACCGGAACACCGGGGAGCTGTTTTTT. Residues: CASSDRNTGELFF. Complete variable domain (other parts from reference TRBV7-2 and TRBJ2-2): GAGVSQSPSNKVTEKGKDVELRCDPISGHTALYWYRQSLGQGLEFLIYFQGNSAPDKSGLPSDRFSAERTGGSVSTLTIQRTQQEDSAVYLCASSDRNTGELFFGEGSRLTVL.

Only a few counts were recorded for this clonotype. The gene calls are TRBV12-3 or TRBV12-4 and TRBJ2-1; no clear D gene. This CDR3 is built from 12 residues. Trimming pared 3 bases from V and 7 bases from J, leaving 7 bases between. CDR3 in amino acids: CASSFLRNEQFF. The CDR3 DNA is TGTGCCAGCAGTTTTTTGAGAAATGAGCAGTTCTTC.

A few counts support this clonotype. The rearrangement links TRBV24-1 to TRBJ2-3, with D perhaps matching TRBD2 (7 bases). CDR3 size: 17 residues. Trimming removed 1 base from V and 3 bases from J, with 16 bases in between. Germline V lookup: CDR1 KGHDR, CDR2 SFDVKD. Written as DNA, the CDR3 is TGTGCCACCAGTGATTTCGGGGGGCGAGGGATAACAGATACGCAGTATTTT. Translating gives CATSDFGGRGITDTQYF.

The chain employs TRBV5-1 and TRBJ1-2; D gene uncertain. Germline V gene lookup returns CDR1 SGHRS and CDR2 YFSETQ. The CDR3 is 14 amino acids. Trimming took 0 bases from V and 3 from J, leaving 9 bases between them. The DNA of the CDR3 is TGCGCCAGCAGCTTGGGGGTATCAGACTATGGCTACACCTTC. This codes for CASSLGVSDYGYTF.

This clonotype was recorded a few times. A junction boundary mismatches the germline segment, possibly from a read error. The chain recombines TRBV2 with TRBJ1-6; D unclear. Germline assignment: CDR1 SNHLY and CDR2 FYNNEI. The CDR3 sequence is 15 residues long. Written as DNA, the CDR3 is TGTGCCAGCAGTGAGGAGGGCCCTCATAACTCACCCCTCCACTTT. Protein: CASSEEGPHNSPLHF.

This chain connects TRBV29-1 to TRBJ1-4; no clear D gene. The CDR3 totals 11 residues. The germline gives CDR1 SQVTM, CDR2 ANQGSEA. V was shortened by 4 bases and J by 7 bases, with 7 bases between the two germline ends. CDR3 bases: TGCAGCGTTGGGGGAGCTGAAAAACTGTTTTTT. Its translation: CSVGGAEKLFF.

The CDR3 DNA follows: TGTGCCAGCAGCATATTCCAGGGGGGGCTCTACAATGAGCAGTTCTTC. Protein sequence: CASSIFQGGLYNEQFF. This chain uses TRBV5-8 with TRBJ2-1; TRBD1 or TRBD2 may be the D gene (7 bases each). Germline V lookup: CDR1 SGHTS, CDR2 YDEGEE. The length of the CDR3 is 16 residues. V was trimmed by 4 bases and J by 3 bases, leaving 17 bases between them.

This chain joins TRBV7-9 and TRBJ2-3; 12 bases are a match to TRBD2. The CDR3 runs 17 residues. Germline V gene sequence: CDR1 SEHNR, CDR2 FQNEAQ (reference sequence). V dropped 5 bases and J dropped 1; count of bases not matched to a gene: 7. In DNA, the CDR3 is TGTGCCAGCAGCCCTCCTAGCGGGAGGGCCGGCACAGATACGCAGTATTTT. Translation gives CASSPPSGRAGTDTQYF.